Each of the 11 T cell receptor beta chains below was sequenced from the same sample in a study of blood T cells in healthy people across ages. Using a J-beta primer mix together with a sample-barcoded 5' primer, a second PCR was run for about 6 to 12 cycles. TCRdb recomputed calls from the 5' RACE reads with MiXCR, one row per CDR3 protein. Of approximately 1,000,000 distinct CDR3 sequences listed, under 45% are singletons. Source material: blood. These TCRs come from a woman aged 55-70 years in good health.

This clonotype was counted a few times. In DNA form, the CDR3 reads TGTGCCAGCACCATGACAGGGGGCGGTGGTTACGAGCAGTACTTC. Protein: CASTMTGGGGYEQYF. The V call is TRBV7-9, the J call TRBJ2-7, with TRBD1 matching over 10 bases. V trimming: 7 bases; J trimming: 4 bases; junction bases outside the gene matches: 10. Germline V gives CDR1 SEHNR, CDR2 FQNEAQ (reference sequence). The CDR3 has 15 amino acids. Full variable domain (missing parts from reference TRBV7-9 and TRBJ2-7): DTGVSQNPRHKITKRGQNVTFRCDPISEHNRLYWYRQTLGQGPEFLTYFQNEAQLEKSRLLSDRFSAERPKGSFSTLEIQRTEQGDSAMYLCASTMTGGGGYEQYFGPGTRLTVT.

The V call is TRBV27, the J call TRBJ2-1; TRBD2 matches at 8 bases. Trimming at V came to 6 bases and at J to 9 bases, leaving 10 bases not matched to a gene. Germline V lookup: CDR1 MNHEY, CDR2 SMNVEV (reference sequence). CDR3 length equals 14 residues. Here the CDR3 DNA reads TGTGCCAGCAGACCCAGACTAGCGCGAGGTGAGCAGTTCTTC. Translated: CASRPRLARGEQFF.

This clonotype was detected a few times. This chain joins TRBV5-6 and TRBJ2-1; 9 bases match TRBD2. The CDR3 extends over 13 amino acids. J lost 8 bases, V lost 4 bases, and 4 bases had no gene match. In germline, CDR1 is SGHDT, CDR2 YYEEEE. CDR3 sequence reads: CASSPSGKDEQFF. CDR3 nucleotides: TGTGCCAGCAGCCCTAGCGGGAAAGATGAGCAGTTCTTC.

This sequence joins TRBV5-1 and TRBJ1-6; D ambiguous. CDR1 SGHRS and CDR2 YFSETQ come from the germline V gene. V was clipped by 4 bases and J by 7 bases, with 12 bases between them. The CDR3 is made up of 14 amino acids. The CDR3: CASSPPTENSPLHF. The CDR3 region has the DNA TGCGCCAGCAGCCCTCCAACCGAGAATTCACCCCTCCACTTT.

On this clonotype: An end of the junction differs from the germline gene, which may be a read error. The rearrangement joins TRBV5-6 to TRBJ2-7; 7 positions match TRBD1. The germline CDR1 and CDR2 sequences are SGHDT and YYEEEE. The CDR3 is 14 residues long. CDR3 residues: CASSQDRVGYGQYF. The CDR3 DNA reads TGTGCCAGCAGTCAAGACAGGGTGGGCTACGGGCAGTACTTC.

The J gene is TRBJ2-1, the V gene TRBV6-1, with 7 positions matching TRBD2. Germline V gene data show CDR1 as MNHNS and CDR2 as SASEGT. The V gene end was trimmed by 4 bases and the J gene end by 9 bases; junction bases not matched to a gene: 15. The CDR3 runs 16 residues. CDR3 amino acids: CASSARLAPFVGEQFF. In DNA form, the CDR3 reads TGTGCCAGCAGTGCCCGACTAGCCCCATTCGTGGGTGAGCAGTTCTTC.

As to this clonotype: A junction end diverges from the germline sequence, so it may reflect a read error. The V and J genes are TRBV12-3 or TRBV12-4 and TRBJ2-4, with D unresolved. TRBJ2-7 matches the DNA end more closely, so the J call is doubtful. CDR3 length equals 13 residues. The CDR3 loop is CGSSVMGYYEQYF. The CDR3 nucleotides are TGTGGCAGCAGTGTCATGGGATACTACGAGCAGTACTTC.

This clonotype has just a few counts. The CDR3 is CASSDSTSGSADTQYF. For the CDR3, the DNA is TGTGCCAGCAGTGATTCTACTAGCGGGAGTGCAGATACGCAGTATTTT. The chain has TRBV2 and TRBJ2-3; 11 positions agree with TRBD2. The V gene end was trimmed by 3 bases and the J gene end by 4 bases; junction bases not matched to a gene: 6. Germline CDR1 SNHLY, CDR2 FYNNEI. This CDR3 is 16 amino acids long.

This clonotype was seen a handful of times. The V call is TRBV11-2, the J call TRBJ2-3; D call uncertain. The V end was cut by 5 bases, the J end by 2 bases, with 11 bases between. Germline values: CDR1 SGHAT, CDR2 FQNNGV. The CDR3 has 14 amino acids. Here the CDR3 reads CASSGGPFTDTQYF. DNA of the CDR3: TGTGCCAGCAGCGGCGGACCGTTCACAGATACGCAGTATTTT.

This sequence joins TRBV6-1 and TRBJ1-1; D call uncertain. Trimming removed 7 bases from V and 5 bases from J, with 14 bases in between. The CDR3 consists of 13 residues. The germline V gene encodes CDR1 MNHNS and CDR2 SASEGT. CDR3 sequence: CASKRAGGTEAFF. In nucleotides, the CDR3 is TGTGCCAGCAAGAGGGCAGGAGGTACTGAAGCTTTCTTT.

As regards this clonotype: At one end the junction does not follow the germline gene, possibly because of a read error. V usage is TRBV27 and J usage is TRBJ2-2, with D maybe TRBD1 (6 bases). CDR1 and CDR2 from the germline V gene are MNHEY and SMNVEV (reference sequence). CDR3 size: 12 residues. The CDR3, as DNA: TGTGTCAGCAGTTCAGGGGCCGGGGAGCTGTTTTTT. It encodes CVSSSGAGELFF.